The clone carrying this T cell receptor (beta chain) was recorded at least ten times. The antigen is not known. Primed by a sample-barcoded 5' primer and a J-beta primer mix, a second PCR proceeded for about 6 to 11 cycles. TCRdb called the 5' RACE reads again in MiXCR, with one record for every CDR3 protein. The table shows around 1,700,000 distinct CDR3 sequences, with roughly 27% occurring only once. The data were obtained in a study of blood T cells in healthy people across ages. Findings and limits, study-wide: As naive T cell percentage varied, TCR beta diversity correlated strongly with it. Diversity figures derived from one million T cells were judged to underestimate the true value.

Per the germline V gene, CDR1 is DFQATT and CDR2 is SNEGSKA (reference sequence). The CDR3 contains 14 residues. V was pared by 0 bases and J by 9 bases, with 2 bases of the junction left unmatched. Sequencing was carried out using blood. The chain employs TRBV20-1 and TRBJ2-4, with 13 bases that match TRBD2. This clonotype was sampled from a woman aged 30 to 39 in good health. CDR3 sequence: CSARDRTSGSIQYF. Here the CDR3 DNA reads TGCAGTGCTAGAGATAGGACTAGCGGGAGCATTCAGTACTTC.